Below are 13 T cell receptor beta chains sequenced from a single sample in a study of cytomegalovirus exposure and HLA in healthy donors. 13 Jbeta primers and 60 Vbeta primers were used for the PCR. Sequencing used immunoSEQ multiplex PCR; TCRdb keeps in-frame clones, though not all of them. The sample comprises more than 150,000 clones, about 80% of which are singletons, and 1.4% rests with the top ten. Material for sequencing was PBMCs. Receptors were obtained from a man younger than 30 in good health and CMV-seronegative.

This clone was observed a few times. The chain combines TRBV27 with TRBJ2-1; 11 bases align to TRBD2. From germline, CDR1 is MNHEY and CDR2 SMNVEV (reference sequence). The CDR3 has 17 amino acids. The V and J ends lost 5 bases and 3 bases, in that order; junction bases with no gene match: 9. The CDR3 DNA reads as TGTGCCAGCAGTCACTCGTTTACTAGCGGGAGCTACAATGAGCAGTTCTTC. Its translation is CASSHSFTSGSYNEQFF.

The chain carries TRBV9 and TRBJ1-2; 10 positions agree with TRBD1. CDR1 SGDLS and CDR2 YYNGEE come from the germline V gene. The CDR3 totals 16 residues. V shed 3 bases, J shed 2 bases, and the junction held 7 bases outside the gene matches. DNA of the CDR3: TGTGCCAGCAGCGCCAGCCGGGACAGGGGAAACTATGGCTACACCTTC. This encodes CASSASRDRGNYGYTF. The full variable domain, completed using reference TRBV9 and TRBJ1-2, is DSGVTQTPKHLITATGQRVTLRCSPRSGDLSVYWYQQSLDQGLQFLIQYYNGEERAKGNILERFSAQQFPDLHSELNLSSLELGDSALYFCASSASRDRGNYGYTFGSGTRLTVV.

J is TRBJ2-6 and V is TRBV6-6, with D unclear. V lost 7 bases and J 0 bases, leaving 4 bases between the germline ends. CDR1 is MNHNY and CDR2 is SVGAGI in the germline V gene (reference sequence). The CDR3 sequence is 13 residues long. CDR3 DNA: TGTGCCAGCACCATCTCTGGGGCCAACGTCCTGACTTTC. Translating gives CASTISGANVLTF.

V gene TRBV19 combines with J gene TRBJ1-5; 7 positions match TRBD1. The germline V gene has CDR1 LNHDA and CDR2 SQIVND (reference sequence). The V and J ends lost 5 bases and 4 bases, in that order; junction bases with no gene match: 11. This CDR3 spans 16 amino acids. CDR3 sequence (DNA): TGTGCCAGTAGTGTCCCGGGACAGTCTGCAAATCAGCCCCAGCATTTT. Translated, it gives CASSVPGQSANQPQHF.

The chain carries TRBV30 and TRBJ2-7, with TRBD2 identical over 8 bases. This CDR3 is built from 13 residues. Per the germline V gene, CDR1 is GTSNPN and CDR2 is SVGIG (reference sequence). V was clipped by 3 bases and J by 3 bases; unmatched bases: 4. CDR3 region: CAWRRAGGYEQYF. CDR3 in DNA: TGTGCCTGGAGACGTGCGGGGGGCTACGAGCAGTACTTC.

This chain links TRBV11-2 with TRBJ2-2; 10 bases align to TRBD2. This CDR3 comprises 15 residues. Losses at the gene ends were 6 bases for V and 4 bases for J; bases not matched to a gene: 5. From germline, CDR1 is SGHAT and CDR2 FQNNGV. The CDR3 region is CASRTLAGVTGELFF. The CDR3 DNA sequence: TGTGCCAGCAGAACCCTAGCGGGAGTCACCGGGGAGCTGTTTTTT.

V gene TRBV19 combines with J gene TRBJ2-3, with TRBD2 identical over 8 bases. The length of the CDR3 is 15 residues. Germline V gene data show CDR1 as LNHDA and CDR2 as SQIVND (reference sequence). J was trimmed by 5 bases and V by 8 bases; bases with no gene match: 12. CDR3 protein: CASPGAGVKEDTQYF. The CDR3 coding sequence is TGTGCCAGTCCGGGAGCGGGAGTAAAGGAAGATACGCAGTATTTT.

The chain uses TRBV11-2 and TRBJ2-5, with TRBD2 matching over 7 bases. This CDR3 is 16 amino acids long. Per germline, CDR1 SGHAT and CDR2 FQNNGV. V shed 5 bases, J shed 5 bases, and the junction held 14 bases outside the gene matches. The CDR3 nucleotides read TGTGCCAGCAGCCCTGCCGGAGCGGGGCTGGATGAGACCCAGTACTTC. Translation gives CASSPAGAGLDETQYF.

This chain joins TRBV15 and TRBJ2-5; 10 bases line up with TRBD1. Germline V lookup: CDR1 LNHNV, CDR2 YYDKDF (reference sequence). CDR3 length: 16 residues. The ends lost 2 bases at V and 5 bases at J; junction bases unmatched: 8. The CDR3 sequence: CATSRPGTGDLETQYF. The CDR3 coding sequence is TGTGCCACCAGCAGACCTGGGACAGGGGATTTGGAGACCCAGTACTTC.

The chain recombines TRBV7-9 with TRBJ2-5, with D possibly TRBD2 on 6 matching bases. This CDR3 spans 17 amino acids. V gave up 5 bases and J gave up 5 bases, with 24 bases separating them. Germline-derived CDR1 and CDR2 are SEHNR and FQNEAQ (reference sequence). CDR3 nucleotide sequence: TGTGCCAGCAGCCAGGTCGGGGGAGGCGTCCGCGGGGAGACCCAGTACTTC. Translated: CASSQVGGGVRGETQYF.

This clone was counted between two and nine times. V usage is TRBV7-2 and J usage is TRBJ2-1; 8 bases are shared with TRBD1. The CDR3 extends over 15 amino acids. Germline V gene sequence: CDR1 SGHTA, CDR2 FQGNSA. Losses at the gene ends were 4 bases for V and 8 bases for J; bases not matched to a gene: 10. As DNA, the CDR3 is TGTGCCAGCAGCTCGCGCAGGGGGCGTCACGATGAGCAGTTCTTC. Amino acids: CASSSRRGRHDEQFF. Variable domain in full (rest from reference TRBV7-2 and TRBJ2-1): GAGVSQSPSNKVTEKGKDVELRCDPISGHTALYWYRQSLGQGLEFLIYFQGNSAPDKSGLPSDRFSAERTGGSVSTLTIQRTQQEDSAVYLCASSSRRGRHDEQFFGPGTRLTVL.

The V and J genes are TRBV4-1 and TRBJ1-2; TRBD1 aligns across 9 bases. Germline V lookup: CDR1 MGHRA, CDR2 YSYEKL. Germline trimming cut 1 base from V and 6 bases from J; bases unmatched to any gene: 3. CDR3 length: 14 residues. CDR3 in DNA: TGCGCCAGCAGCCAAGTACAGGGGGCTAATGGCTACACCTTC. Its translation: CASSQVQGANGYTF.

The J gene is TRBJ2-2, the V gene TRBV19; 10 bases are shared with TRBD2. This CDR3 contains 18 residues. In germline, CDR1 is LNHDA, CDR2 SQIVND (reference sequence). The ends lost 6 bases at V and 0 bases at J; junction bases unmatched: 10. The CDR3: CASRLGPSGGPNTGELFF. CDR3 DNA sequence: TGTGCCAGTAGGTTGGGGCCTAGCGGGGGCCCGAACACCGGGGAGCTGTTTTTT. The full variable domain, rest sourced from reference TRBV19 and TRBJ2-2, is DGGITQSPKYLFRKEGQNVTLSCEQNLNHDAMYWYRQDPGQGLRLIYYSQIVNDFQKGDIAEGYSVSREKKESFPLTVTSAQKNPTAFYLCASRLGPSGGPNTGELFFGEGSRLTVL.